Listed below are T cell receptor beta chains from one sample, sequenced in a study of Tregs in tolerant kidney transplant recipients. TCRdb's copy holds only in-frame clones and misses some; the assay was immunoSEQ multiplex PCR. The table shows 81,000 or so clones, with roughly nine tenths occurring only once. Material: CD4+ T cells from blood (PBMCs), obtained 24 months after the transplant. These receptors all come from a human patient who received a combined kidney and bone marrow transplant. Part of the T cells may come from the graft donor. The CDR3 runs from the conserved cysteine through the conserved F or W. A D gene is named only where the DNA matches it firmly. Clone size appears in some rows only: once, few, many, or a class for an expanded clone.

TRBJ1-5 | 12 | TRBV10-3 | once | TRBD1 | CAIGTGNQPQHF | TGTGCCATTGGGACAGGAAATCAGCCCCAGCATTTT
TRBJ2-5 | 13 | TRBV2 | NA | NA | CASGAGGQETQYF | TGTGCCAGCGGGGCAGGGGGGCAGGAGACCCAGTACTTC
TRBJ2-7 | 11 | TRBV7-2 | NA | NA | CASSSTGLQYF | TGTGCCAGCAGCTCAACAGGGTTGCAGTACTTC
TRBJ1-2 | 11 | TRBV5-1 | NA | NA | CASKAEGGYTF | TGCGCCAGCAAGGCCGAGGGAGGCTACACCTTC
TRBJ1-4 | 17 | TRBV7-2 | NA | TRBD1 | CASVPGDSLRANEKLFF | TGTGCCAGCGTACCCGGGGACAGCCTCAGAGCTAATGAAAAACTGTTTTTT
TRBJ2-7 | 16 | TRBV5-4 | NA | TRBD2 | CASSPESGGAPYEQYF | TGTGCCAGCAGCCCCGAGAGCGGGGGGGCACCATACGAGCAGTACTTC
TRBJ2-7 | 12 | TRBV6-1 | NA | NA | CASSELTDEQYF | TGTGCCAGCAGTGAGTTAACAGACGAGCAGTACTTC
TRBJ2-2 | 16 | TRBV18 | NA | NA | CASSPNGQGGTGELFF | TGTGCCAGCTCACCAAACGGTCAAGGGGGCACCGGGGAGCTGTTTTTT
TRBJ1-6 | 15 | TRBV25-1 | once | NA | CASSQTGDYNSPLHF | TGTGCCAGCAGCCAGACAGGAGATTATAATTCACCCCTCCACTTT
TRBJ2-2 | 16 | TRBV4-2 | NA | TRBD2 | CASSLGTSANTGELFF | TGTGCCAGCAGCCTCGGGACTAGCGCGAACACCGGGGAGCTGTTTTTT
TRBJ2-1 | 15 | TRBV28 | NA | TRBD2 | CASRATSGAYNEQFF | TGTGCCAGCAGGGCTACTAGCGGGGCTTACAATGAGCAGTTCTTC
TRBJ2-1 | 15 | TRBV7-8 | NA | TRBD2 | CASSSTSGSWNEQFF | TGTGCCAGCAGCTCAACTAGCGGGAGTTGGAATGAGCAGTTCTTC
TRBJ2-3 | 13 | TRBV27 | NA | NA | CASSSTGTHTQYF | TGTGCCAGCAGTTCAACCGGGACTCATACGCAGTATTTT
TRBJ1-1 | 14 | TRBV19 | NA | NA | CASSMGAGFTEAFF | TGTGCCAGTAGTATGGGGGCAGGGTTTACTGAAGCTTTCTTT
TRBJ2-7 | 14 | TRBV7-9 | NA | NA | CASSLDSFSYEQYF | TGTGCCAGCAGCTTGGACAGCTTCTCCTACGAGCAGTACTTC
TRBJ2-5 | 14 | TRBV5-1 | NA | NA | CASSTQTGQETQYF | TGCGCCAGCAGCACCCAAACAGGGCAAGAGACCCAGTACTTC
TRBJ2-4 | 15 | TRBV7-2 | NA | NA | CASSSGTLAKNIQYF | TGTGCCAGCAGCTCCGGGACATTGGCCAAAAACATTCAGTACTTC
TRBJ2-7 | 13 | TRBV5-4 | NA | NA | CASSLRGSDEQYF | TGTGCCAGCAGCTTGAGGGGGTCCGACGAGCAGTACTTC
TRBJ2-7 | 15 | TRBV27 | NA | TRBD1 | CASSADRDSSYEQYF | TGTGCCAGCAGCGCTGACAGGGATAGCTCCTACGAGCAGTACTTC
TRBJ2-7 | 14 | TRBV5-4 | NA | TRBD2 | CASTPPGGSHEQYF | TGTGCCAGCACCCCCCCGGGCGGGAGCCACGAGCAGTACTTC
TRBJ2-1 | 17 | TRBV4-1 | NA | NA | CASSLIVGVSSYNEQFF | TGCGCCAGCAGCCTAATAGTCGGGGTGAGCTCCTACAATGAGCAGTTCTTC
TRBJ2-7 | 14 | TRBV7-3 | NA | NA | CASSPYSESDEQYF | TGTGCCAGCAGCCCTTACTCTGAAAGCGACGAGCAGTACTTC
TRBJ2-3 | 12 | TRBV5-1 | NA | NA | CASSFGSDTQYF | TGCGCCAGCAGCTTTGGCTCGGATACGCAGTATTTT
TRBJ1-4 | 15 | TRBV6-1 | NA | TRBD1 | CASRSRTGTNEKLFF | TGTGCCAGCAGGTCTAGGACAGGGACTAATGAAAAACTGTTTTTT
TRBJ2-5 | 16 | TRBV19 | NA | NA | CASSTTLQGGRETQYF | TGTGCCAGTAGTACCACACTCCAGGGAGGCCGGGAGACCCAGTACTTC
TRBJ1-2 | 15 | TRBV5-6 | NA | NA | CASSSLNLADYGYTF | TGTGCCAGCAGCTCCCTAAACTTAGCCGACTATGGCTACACCTTC
TRBJ1-1 | 13 | TRBV7-8 | NA | NA | CASSSGSWTEAFF | TGTGCCAGCAGCTCCGGGTCTTGGACTGAAGCTTTCTTT
TRBJ2-7 | 19 | TRBV5-1 | NA | TRBD1 | CASSLEPPRDRVLTYEQYF | TGCGCCAGCAGCTTGGAACCACCCCGGGACAGGGTATTAACCTACGAGCAGTACTTC
TRBJ2-6 | 14 | TRBV30 | once | NA | CAWSAPGGANVLTF | TGTGCCTGGAGTGCTCCGGGTGGGGCCAACGTCCTGACTTTC
TRBJ2-5 | 13 | TRBV29-1 | NA | TRBD1 | CSADGTGGETQYF | TGCAGCGCCGACGGGACAGGAGGAGAGACCCAGTACTTC
TRBJ2-1 | 15 | TRBV19 | NA | TRBD1 | CASSTHRGPYNEQFF | TGTGCCAGTAGTACCCACAGGGGGCCCTACAATGAGCAGTTCTTC
TRBJ2-5 | 14 | TRBV2 | NA | NA | CASSERSGVETQYF | TGTGCCAGCAGTGAAAGGTCCGGGGTGGAGACCCAGTACTTC
TRBJ2-1 | 13 | TRBV7-3 | NA | TRBD1 | CASSTSGGNEQFF | TGTGCCAGCAGCACCTCAGGGGGCAATGAGCAGTTCTTC
TRBJ1-1 | 16 | TRBV7-6 | NA | TRBD1 | CASSRQQGQGGTEAFF | TGTGCCAGCAGCCGTCAGCAGGGACAGGGGGGCACTGAAGCTTTCTTT
TRBJ1-6 | 15 | TRBV6-6 | few | NA | CASSYRGSPDSPLHF | TGTGCCAGCAGTTACCGGGGTTCTCCTGATTCACCCCTCCACTTT
TRBJ2-7 | 13 | TRBV6-5 | NA | NA | CASSYSTVYEQYF | TGTGCCAGCAGTTACTCGACAGTTTACGAGCAGTACTTC
TRBJ2-2 | 15 | TRBV7-3 | NA | TRBD1 | CASSLTGGRTGELFF | TGTGCCAGCAGCTTAACAGGGGGCAGGACCGGGGAGCTGTTTTTT
TRBJ1-1 | 17 | TRBV7-8 | NA | TRBD1 | CASSLFPGTGGNTEAFF | TGTGCCAGCAGCTTATTTCCCGGGACAGGGGGCAACACTGAAGCTTTCTTT
TRBJ2-7 | 15 | TRBV7-2 | NA | TRBD2 | CASSLAGGLTYEQYF | TGTGCCAGCAGCTTGGCGGGAGGGCTAACCTACGAGCAGTACTTC
TRBJ1-2 | 13 | TRBV6-5 | NA | NA | CASSLKGVNGYTF | TGTGCCAGCAGTTTAAAAGGGGTAAATGGCTACACCTTC
TRBJ2-7 | 15 | TRBV5-8 | NA | TRBD1 | CASSLGTGTSYEQYF | TGTGCCAGCAGCTTGGGGACAGGGACATCCTACGAGCAGTACTTC
TRBJ2-3 | 12 | TRBV7-2 | NA | NA | CAMSESTDTQYF | TGTGCCATGTCGGAGAGCACAGATACGCAGTATTTT
TRBJ1-5 | 15 | TRBV7-2 | NA | NA | CASSRTSLDRAAQHF | TGTGCCAGCAGCCGGACAAGTCTCGATCGGGCGGCCCAGCATTTT
TRBJ2-7 | 13 | TRBV7-9 | NA | NA | CASSLFEVSEQYF | TGTGCCAGCAGCTTATTCGAGGTCTCCGAGCAGTACTTC
TRBJ1-3 | 15 | TRBV5-1 | once | NA | CASKSTGTSGNTIYF | TGCGCCAGCAAATCAACAGGGACCTCTGGAAACACCATATATTTT
TRBJ2-3 | 15 | TRBV6-5 | NA | NA | CASTPGNPGTDTQYF | TGTGCCAGCACCCCGGGGAATCCGGGCACAGATACGCAGTATTTT
TRBJ1-1 | 13 | TRBV5-1 | NA | NA | CASRRESDTEAFF | TGCGCCAGCAGAAGGGAGTCGGACACTGAAGCTTTCTTT
TRBJ1-5 | 17 | TRBV6-1 | NA | NA | CASSEPRGVSINQPQHF | TGTGCCAGCAGTGAACCCCGGGGGGTTTCAATCAATCAGCCCCAGCATTTT
TRBJ2-5 | 15 | TRBV9 | NA | TRBD2 | CASSGTSGIGETQYF | TGTGCCAGCAGCGGGACTAGCGGGATAGGGGAGACCCAGTACTTC
TRBJ1-2 | 12 | TRBV28 | NA | NA | CASSFASYGYTF | TGTGCCAGCAGTTTCGCCAGCTATGGCTACACCTTC
TRBJ2-1 | 14 | TRBV9 | NA | TRBD1 | CASSRDRGIDEQFF | TGTGCCAGCAGTCGGGACAGGGGAATCGATGAGCAGTTCTTC
TRBJ2-7 | 16 | TRBV27 | NA | TRBD2 | CASSARLAGGAYEQYF | TGTGCCAGCAGTGCCCGACTAGCGGGAGGTGCCTACGAGCAGTACTTC
TRBJ1-5 | 13 | TRBV15 | NA | NA | CATSRDIRGPQHF | TGTGCCACCAGCAGAGATATACGGGGGCCCCAGCATTTT
TRBJ1-6 | 16 | TRBV28 | NA | NA | CASSLVPIVPPSPLHF | TGTGCCAGCAGTTTAGTCCCGATAGTTCCTCCCTCACCCCTCCACTTT
TRBJ1-1 | 14 | TRBV10-3 | NA | NA | CAIGRDFPNTEAFF | TGTGCCATCGGAAGGGACTTCCCGAACACTGAAGCTTTCTTT
TRBJ1-5 | 15 | TRBV19 | NA | TRBD1 | CASSIQGQGSWPQHF | TGTGCCAGTAGCATCCAGGGACAGGGTAGTTGGCCCCAGCATTTT
TRBJ2-7 | 15 | TRBV28 | NA | TRBD2 | CASSLGGTTSYEQYF | TGTGCCAGCAGTTTAGGTGGGACTACTTCCTACGAGCAGTACTTC
TRBJ1-4 | 15 | TRBV6-6 | NA | TRBD1 | CASSHRDRGNEKLFF | TGTGCCAGCAGTCACCGGGACAGGGGTAATGAAAAACTGTTTTTT
TRBJ2-1 | 15 | TRBV5-4 | once | TRBD2 | CASRYGLAGVDEQFF | TGTGCCAGCAGGTACGGACTAGCGGGGGTCGATGAGCAGTTCTTC
TRBJ2-5 | 14 | TRBV28 | NA | TRBD1 | CATEDRGREETQYF | TGTGCCACCGAAGACAGGGGGCGCGAGGAGACCCAGTACTTC